A selection of T cell receptor beta chains follows, all from one sample in a study of post-analysis software for immune sequencing data. MiXCR, applied by TCRdb to the PCR reads, yields one record per CDR3 protein. The sample lists roughly 800,000 distinct CDR3 sequences, roughly 50% occurring once. The sequenced material came from blood. Source of these receptors: a girl aged 5-17 years with multiple sclerosis. The CDR3 runs from the conserved cysteine through the conserved F or W. Each record gives: V gene, D gene, J gene, clone size, CDR3 protein. A D gene is named only where the DNA matches it firmly. For some rows the clone size is stated as once, few or many, or as a class when expanded; others skip it.

V gene: TRBV20-1
D gene: TRBD2
J gene: -
clone size: few
CDR3 protein: CSARDPDLAGERPYEQYF

V gene: TRBV29-1
D gene: -
J gene: TRBJ1-2
clone size: -
CDR3 protein: CSSGPGHTF

V gene: TRBV6-6
D gene: -
J gene: TRBJ2-3
clone size: -
CDR3 protein: CASRRGEGDTQYF

V gene: TRBV4-1
D gene: -
J gene: TRBJ2-7
clone size: -
CDR3 protein: CASSPSWGTDSSWEQYF

V gene: TRBV5-1
D gene: -
J gene: TRBJ2-7
clone size: -
CDR3 protein: CASSLEGQQYF

V gene: TRBV24-1
D gene: TRBD1
J gene: TRBJ1-1
clone size: -
CDR3 protein: CATSDPTTPADRGMGTEAFF

V gene: TRBV10-3
D gene: -
J gene: TRBJ2-7
clone size: -
CDR3 protein: CAISEGPYGGETYEQYF

V gene: TRBV29-1
D gene: TRBD2
J gene: TRBJ2-1
clone size: -
CDR3 protein: CSFFHGTSGSNEQFF

V gene: TRBV5-1
D gene: TRBD2
J gene: -
clone size: once
CDR3 protein: CASSSPIGVVGGGRWETQYF

V gene: TRBV5-5
D gene: -
J gene: TRBJ1-2
clone size: few
CDR3 protein: CASSLGRGLFYGYTF

V gene: TRBV5-1
D gene: -
J gene: TRBJ2-3
clone size: -
CDR3 protein: CANSLRGALSTDTQYF

V gene: TRBV7-3
D gene: -
J gene: TRBJ2-7
clone size: few
CDR3 protein: CASSLNPGWEQYF

V gene: TRBV24-1
D gene: -
J gene: TRBJ2-7
clone size: few
CDR3 protein: CATNYEQYF

V gene: TRBV7-3
D gene: -
J gene: TRBJ2-1
clone size: -
CDR3 protein: CASSLTPANEQFF

V gene: TRBV6-5
D gene: TRBD1
J gene: TRBJ2-7
clone size: -
CDR3 protein: CASRLTGTGGGEQYF

V gene: TRBV12-3/TRBV12-4
D gene: TRBD2
J gene: TRBJ2-3
clone size: -
CDR3 protein: CASKKGLALSDTQYF

V gene: TRBV20-1
D gene: -
J gene: TRBJ1-5
clone size: -
CDR3 protein: CSARSSWVQPQHF

V gene: TRBV3-1
D gene: -
J gene: TRBJ2-3
clone size: -
CDR3 protein: CASRAAGFGADTQYF

V gene: TRBV6-1
D gene: -
J gene: TRBJ2-1
clone size: -
CDR3 protein: CASIGHLPGGYSEQFF

V gene: TRBV15
D gene: -
J gene: TRBJ2-1
clone size: -
CDR3 protein: CATSPVRAGDEQFF

V gene: TRBV20-1
D gene: -
J gene: TRBJ1-2
clone size: few
CDR3 protein: CSAAPMTLYGYTF

V gene: TRBV9
D gene: -
J gene: TRBJ2-1
clone size: -
CDR3 protein: CASSVVSSSYNEQFF

V gene: TRBV7-3
D gene: -
J gene: TRBJ2-6
clone size: -
CDR3 protein: CASSPRTVPLSGANVLTF

V gene: TRBV7-9
D gene: -
J gene: TRBJ2-2
clone size: -
CDR3 protein: CASSLVWGNTGELFF

V gene: TRBV10-3
D gene: TRBD2
J gene: TRBJ2-1
clone size: -
CDR3 protein: CAISATSGDEQFF

V gene: TRBV11-1
D gene: TRBD1
J gene: TRBJ1-1
clone size: few
CDR3 protein: CASSRDRDTEAFF

V gene: TRBV11-2
D gene: -
J gene: TRBJ2-7
clone size: -
CDR3 protein: CASSSDFSYEQYF

V gene: TRBV10-3
D gene: -
J gene: TRBJ1-2
clone size: -
CDR3 protein: CAISPQTGGGYTF

V gene: TRBV20-1
D gene: -
J gene: TRBJ2-1
clone size: -
CDR3 protein: CSASRPQTSQFF

V gene: TRBV4-1
D gene: TRBD2
J gene: TRBJ2-5
clone size: -
CDR3 protein: CASSKRLLAGELGETQYF

V gene: TRBV7-9
D gene: -
J gene: TRBJ2-7
clone size: -
CDR3 protein: CASSIGQFYEQYF

V gene: TRBV25-1
D gene: TRBD2
J gene: TRBJ2-7
clone size: -
CDR3 protein: CASSTPGLGSREQYF

V gene: TRBV15
D gene: TRBD1
J gene: TRBJ2-7
clone size: -
CDR3 protein: CATSRIGVGQDYEQYF

V gene: TRBV29-1
D gene: TRBD2
J gene: TRBJ2-1
clone size: -
CDR3 protein: CSIIPGLGYNEQFF

V gene: TRBV29-1
D gene: TRBD2
J gene: TRBJ2-1
clone size: -
CDR3 protein: CSVEEMGLAGTGEQFF

V gene: TRBV29-1
D gene: TRBD1
J gene: TRBJ2-7
clone size: many
CDR3 protein: CSITKGQGVYEQYF

V gene: TRBV5-1
D gene: TRBD1
J gene: -
clone size: -
CDR3 protein: CASSPVGTGAFHEQYF

V gene: TRBV29-1
D gene: -
J gene: TRBJ2-2
clone size: -
CDR3 protein: CSVLPAMGELFF

V gene: TRBV6-4
D gene: TRBD2
J gene: TRBJ2-1
clone size: -
CDR3 protein: CANSDSTSGSDEQFF

V gene: TRBV20-1
D gene: TRBD1
J gene: TRBJ1-4
clone size: -
CDR3 protein: CSAQTGGSTNEKLFF

V gene: TRBV6-6
D gene: -
J gene: TRBJ2-1
clone size: -
CDR3 protein: CASRQLVGEQFF

V gene: TRBV5-1
D gene: TRBD2
J gene: TRBJ2-1
clone size: -
CDR3 protein: CASSLAPTSGGANEQFF

V gene: TRBV30
D gene: -
J gene: TRBJ2-7
clone size: -
CDR3 protein: CAWEHGLYSYEQYF

V gene: TRBV29-1
D gene: -
J gene: TRBJ2-5
clone size: -
CDR3 protein: CSVEGPPDRETQYF

V gene: TRBV10-3
D gene: -
J gene: TRBJ2-3
clone size: -
CDR3 protein: CAIQNEGWESTQYF

V gene: TRBV12-3/TRBV12-4
D gene: -
J gene: TRBJ2-1
clone size: few
CDR3 protein: CASSSGLWEQFF

V gene: TRBV27
D gene: -
J gene: TRBJ2-7
clone size: few
CDR3 protein: CASSLGSGLLTYEQYF

V gene: TRBV12-3/TRBV12-4
D gene: -
J gene: TRBJ1-2
clone size: -
CDR3 protein: CASSRDQPNYGYTF

V gene: TRBV29-1
D gene: -
J gene: TRBJ2-1
clone size: -
CDR3 protein: CSVVGDTIYNEQFF

V gene: TRBV7-6
D gene: TRBD1
J gene: TRBJ2-1
clone size: few
CDR3 protein: CASSLGRDRGYNEQFF

V gene: TRBV29-1
D gene: -
J gene: TRBJ2-5
clone size: few
CDR3 protein: CSVEAQLETQYF

V gene: TRBV4-1
D gene: -
J gene: TRBJ2-1
clone size: few
CDR3 protein: CASSQVSQRSGVFF

V gene: TRBV5-6
D gene: -
J gene: TRBJ1-5
clone size: -
CDR3 protein: CASSYFTVQGDQPQHF

V gene: TRBV5-1
D gene: TRBD1
J gene: TRBJ2-7
clone size: -
CDR3 protein: CASSLTGGTPSLIYEQYF

V gene: TRBV20-1
D gene: -
J gene: TRBJ2-1
clone size: -
CDR3 protein: CSARYYNEQFF

V gene: TRBV7-2
D gene: -
J gene: TRBJ1-1
clone size: -
CDR3 protein: CASSLDGGRAEAFF

V gene: TRBV12-3/TRBV12-4
D gene: -
J gene: TRBJ1-4
clone size: few
CDR3 protein: CASSPYNEKLFF